A single sample gave rise to the 25 T cell receptor beta chains below, sequenced in a study of blood T cell repertoires in COVID-19. Sequenced by immunoSEQ multiplex PCR; TCRdb stores in-frame clones only, minus some. The table includes about 100,000 clones, roughly 87% detected once. Source material: peripheral blood. These receptors were collected from a man aged 30 to 39 in a cohort sampled during active COVID-19.

This chain connects TRBV5-1 to TRBJ2-1, with TRBD2 matching 11 bases. Unmatched junction bases numbered 7, after V lost 5 bases and J lost 0 bases. The CDR3 is 17 residues long. CDR1 SGHRS and CDR2 YFSETQ come from the germline V gene. CDR3: CASRPPGLAVSYNEQFF. The CDR3 DNA reads as TGCGCCAGCAGACCCCCGGGACTAGCGGTCTCCTACAATGAGCAGTTCTTC.

V usage is TRBV19 and J usage is TRBJ1-2; possibly TRBD1 for D (6 bases). The germline gives CDR1 LNHDA, CDR2 SQIVND (reference sequence). V was trimmed by 5 bases and J by 0 bases, leaving 16 bases between them. The CDR3 has 16 residues. The CDR3 spells CASSLRQEKANYGYTF. In nucleotides, the CDR3 is TGTGCCAGTAGTCTCCGACAGGAAAAAGCTAACTATGGCTACACCTTC.

The J gene is TRBJ2-2, the V gene TRBV2; 13 bases map to TRBD2. J lost 5 bases, V lost 8 bases, and 5 bases had no gene match. The length of the CDR3 is 15 residues. CDR1 is SNHLY and CDR2 is FYNNEI in the germline V gene. CDR3 sequence: CASGGGLAGTGELFF. The CDR3 DNA reads TGTGCCAGCGGCGGGGGACTAGCGGGGACCGGGGAGCTGTTTTTT. Variable domain in full (rest from reference TRBV2 and TRBJ2-2): EPEVTQTPSHQVTQMGQEVILRCVPISNHLYFYWYRQILGQKVEFLVSFYNNEISEKSEIFDDQFSVERPDGSNFTLKIRSTKLEDSAMYFCASGGGLAGTGELFFGEGSRLTVL.

The gene calls are TRBV9 and TRBJ1-2; D is unresolved. This CDR3 is built from 13 residues. V lost 0 bases to trimming and J lost 8 bases, with 11 bases between them. CDR1 and CDR2 (germline): SGDLS, YYNGEE. CDR3 protein: CASSVDSPQGYTF. The CDR3 DNA is TGTGCCAGCAGCGTAGACAGTCCCCAAGGCTACACCTTC.

CDR3 DNA sequence: TGTGCCAGCAGAGGACAGGGTCCCGACGAGCAGTACTTC. This gives the protein CASRGQGPDEQYF. The rearrangement joins TRBV5-6 to TRBJ2-7, with 8 bases matching TRBD1. The CDR3 is made up of 13 amino acids. V lost 5 bases and J lost 5; bases outside the gene matches: 6. Germline-derived CDR1 and CDR2 are SGHDT and YYEEEE.

This clone was seen once. In the same sample, other DNA sequences code for this CDR3. The chain recombines TRBV7-9 with TRBJ2-7, with TRBD1 identical over 10 bases. The CDR3 extends over 14 amino acids. Germline V gene sequence: CDR1 SEHNR, CDR2 FQNEAQ (reference sequence). The junction had 5 bases not matched to a gene; V was cut back by 6 bases and J by 3 bases. The chain's CDR3 is CASSLTGGSYEQYF. The CDR3 DNA sequence: TGTGCCAGCAGTTTGACAGGGGGCAGCTACGAGCAGTACTTC.

This chain connects TRBV24-1 to TRBJ1-4; 12 bases line up with TRBD1. Germline V gene lookup returns CDR1 KGHDR and CDR2 SFDVKD. CDR3 length equals 15 residues. Trimming removed 5 bases from V and 8 bases from J; junction bases left unmatched: 5. CDR3 bases: TGTGCCACCAGTGTCCCCGGGACAGGGGGCGAAAAACTGTTTTTT. Its protein is CATSVPGTGGEKLFF.

The chain couples TRBV3-1 (or the pseudogene TRBV3-2) to TRBJ1-3; the match to TRBD1 covers 7 bases. Trimming took 4 bases from V and 4 from J; bases not matched to a gene: 1. CDR1 and CDR2 from the germline V gene are LGHDT and YNNKEL (reference sequence). The CDR3 extends over 13 amino acids. The CDR3 region has the DNA TGTGCCAGCAGCCTGGGACAGGGAAACACCATATATTTT. Its translation is CASSLGQGNTIYF.

The chain joins TRBV18 to TRBJ2-5, with TRBD1 matching over 10 bases. J was trimmed by 4 bases and V by 2 bases; bases with no gene match: 10. Germline V gives CDR1 KGHSH, CDR2 LQKENI. The CDR3 covers 17 residues. As DNA, the CDR3 is TGTGCCAGCTCACCAGGACAGGGGGGATTGGGGCCAGAGACCCAGTACTTC. Translation: CASSPGQGGLGPETQYF.

The chain links TRBV5-6 to TRBJ1-2; the D is unclear. Germline V lookup: CDR1 SGHDT, CDR2 YYEEEE. Trimming pared 6 bases from V and 4 bases from J, leaving 19 bases between. There are 15 residues in the CDR3. CDR3 loop: CASTPLRGRGYGYTF. In nucleotides, the CDR3 is TGTGCCAGCACCCCCCTACGGGGTCGGGGCTATGGCTACACCTTC.

The chain combines TRBV6-1 with TRBJ2-3; the match to TRBD2 covers 8 bases. Germline lookup yields CDR1 MNHNS and CDR2 SASEGT. Germline trimming cut 0 bases from V and 1 base from J; bases unmatched to any gene: 9. CDR3 length: 18 amino acids. CDR3 sequence reads: CASSEAGGGYPGTDTQYF. For the CDR3, the DNA is TGTGCCAGCAGTGAAGCGGGCGGGGGGTACCCCGGCACAGATACGCAGTATTTT.

The chain combines TRBV5-8 with TRBJ2-3, with a weak D call TRBD2 (6 bases). The CDR3 length is 12 residues. CDR1 SGHTS and CDR2 YDEGEE come from the germline V gene. V was clipped by 2 bases and J by 12 bases, with 13 bases between them. The chain's CDR3 is CASSFRRGRQYF. The DNA of the CDR3 is TGTGCCAGCAGCTTTAGGAGGGGAAGACAGTATTTT.

This chain uses TRBV3-1 (or the pseudogene TRBV3-2) with TRBJ2-1; 10 bases are shared with TRBD2. This CDR3 is built from 16 residues. With 1 base clipped from V and 7 bases from J, the junction kept 7 bases outside the gene matches. From germline, CDR1 is LGHDT and CDR2 YNNKEL (reference sequence). CDR3 DNA: TGTGCCAGCAGCCAAGCCATTAGCGGGGGGCGGAATGAGCAGTTCTTC. It is translated as CASSQAISGGRNEQFF.

A single count supports this clone. This chain uses TRBV3-1 (or the pseudogene TRBV3-2) with TRBJ1-4, with D tentatively TRBD1 (6 bases). Germline V gene lookup returns CDR1 LGHDT and CDR2 YNNKEL (reference sequence). The CDR3 has 14 residues. Trimming shortened V by 0 bases and J by 8 bases, and 10 bases separated the two germline ends. The CDR3 nucleotides read TGTGCCAGCAGCCAAGAATACAGGGAGGAAAAACTGTTTTTT. Translating gives CASSQEYREEKLFF.

The chain uses TRBV7-2 and TRBJ2-7; 10 bases align to TRBD2. The J segment lost 4 bases and the V segment lost 3 bases, leaving 9 bases of the junction unmatched. This CDR3 spans 16 amino acids. CDR1 is SGHTA, CDR2 FQGNSA, per germline. Here the CDR3 reads CASSFGERGGRYEQYF. The CDR3 DNA reads as TGTGCCAGCAGCTTTGGCGAGCGGGGGGGCAGGTACGAGCAGTACTTC.

The J gene is TRBJ1-6, the V gene TRBV19, with 8 bases identical to TRBD1. CDR1 and CDR2 (germline): LNHDA, SQIVND (reference sequence). The CDR3 covers 15 residues. The V gene end was trimmed by 5 bases and the J gene end by 7 bases; junction bases not matched to a gene: 7. Written as DNA, the CDR3 is TGTGCCAGTAGTCGATCCAGGGGGCAAAATTCACCCCTCCACTTT. Translation: CASSRSRGQNSPLHF.

The chain employs TRBV4-2 and TRBJ1-5; D may be TRBD1 (5 bases). CDR1 LGHNA and CDR2 YNFKEQ come from the germline V gene. The CDR3 runs 16 residues. The V and J ends lost 0 bases and 4 bases respectively, with 13 bases between them. CDR3: CASSQDNRGGNQPQHF. The DNA for the CDR3 is TGTGCCAGCAGCCAAGATAACCGGGGGGGGAATCAGCCCCAGCATTTT.

This clone appeared a single time. The chain combines TRBV5-4 with TRBJ1-4; 9 nucleotides align to TRBD1. V shed 3 bases and J 8 bases; nucleotides not matched to a gene: 11. From germline, CDR1 is SGHNT and CDR2 YYREEE (reference sequence). The CDR3 loop spans 16 amino acids. This chain's CDR3 is CASSSKGQGEEEKLFF. CDR3 nucleotides: TGTGCCAGCAGCTCCAAGGGACAGGGCGAGGAAGAAAAACTGTTTTTT.

The genes are TRBV30 and TRBJ1-2; 7 bases match TRBD1. V shed 2 bases, J shed 8 bases, and the junction held 8 bases outside the gene matches. Per the germline V gene, CDR1 is GTSNPN and CDR2 is SVGIG (reference sequence). CDR3 length equals 13 residues. The CDR3 DNA follows: TGTGCCTGGAGTACCTACAGGGGCGAGGGCTACACCTTC. Amino acids: CAWSTYRGEGYTF.

The chain recombines TRBV3-1 (or the pseudogene TRBV3-2) with TRBJ2-1; tentatively, D is TRBD2 (6 bases). The CDR3 consists of 14 residues. The V end lost 4 bases, the J end lost 9 bases, and 16 bases lay between the germline ends. Germline CDR1 is LGHDT and CDR2 is YNNKEL (reference sequence). The CDR3 spells CASSLSGGQGEQFF. CDR3 nucleotides: TGTGCCAGCAGCCTTAGTGGAGGGCAGGGTGAGCAGTTCTTC.

V and J are TRBV3-1 (or the pseudogene TRBV3-2) and TRBJ2-7, with D possibly matching TRBD1 (6 bases). The V end lost 3 bases, the J end lost 2 bases, and 8 bases lay between the germline ends. CDR1 is LGHDT and CDR2 is YNNKEL in the germline V gene (reference sequence). The CDR3 is made up of 13 amino acids. This chain's CDR3 is CASSQGATYEQYF. The CDR3 DNA sequence: TGTGCCAGCAGCCAGGGGGCGACCTACGAGCAGTACTTC.

The chain is built from TRBV5-1 and TRBJ2-7; 9 bases are shared with TRBD2. Germline CDR1 is SGHRS and CDR2 is YFSETQ. This CDR3 comprises 16 residues. V dropped 0 bases and J dropped 2; count of bases not matched to a gene: 6. As DNA, the CDR3 is TGCGCCAGCAGCTTGGGTAGCGGGGGCAACCCCTACGAGCAGTACTTC. Translation gives CASSLGSGGNPYEQYF.

The chain links TRBV5-4 to TRBJ1-2; D unresolved. In germline, CDR1 is SGHNT, CDR2 YYREEE (reference sequence). V was trimmed by 7 bases and J by 0 bases, leaving 13 bases between them. This CDR3 contains 14 residues. In nucleotides, the CDR3 is TGTGCCAGCTATAAGGCGGCGGCTAACTATGGCTACACCTTC. Residues: CASYKAAANYGYTF.

J is TRBJ1-2 and V is TRBV5-4, with TRBD1 matching 7 bases. J was trimmed by 5 bases and V by 4 bases; bases with no gene match: 8. CDR3 length: 14 amino acids. Germline CDR1 and CDR2: SGHNT and YYREEE (reference sequence). The CDR3 is CASSLGQDRYGYTF. In nucleotides, the CDR3 is TGTGCCAGCAGCCTTGGACAGGATCGATATGGCTACACCTTC.

The chain joins TRBV14 to TRBJ2-5; no firm D call. The germline V gene encodes CDR1 SGHDN and CDR2 FVKESK. V dropped 0 bases and J dropped 2 bases, with 4 bases sitting between them. This CDR3 contains 13 residues. The CDR3 DNA is TGTGCCAGCAGCCAAGATTATCAAGAGACCCAGTACTTC. Its protein is CASSQDYQETQYF.